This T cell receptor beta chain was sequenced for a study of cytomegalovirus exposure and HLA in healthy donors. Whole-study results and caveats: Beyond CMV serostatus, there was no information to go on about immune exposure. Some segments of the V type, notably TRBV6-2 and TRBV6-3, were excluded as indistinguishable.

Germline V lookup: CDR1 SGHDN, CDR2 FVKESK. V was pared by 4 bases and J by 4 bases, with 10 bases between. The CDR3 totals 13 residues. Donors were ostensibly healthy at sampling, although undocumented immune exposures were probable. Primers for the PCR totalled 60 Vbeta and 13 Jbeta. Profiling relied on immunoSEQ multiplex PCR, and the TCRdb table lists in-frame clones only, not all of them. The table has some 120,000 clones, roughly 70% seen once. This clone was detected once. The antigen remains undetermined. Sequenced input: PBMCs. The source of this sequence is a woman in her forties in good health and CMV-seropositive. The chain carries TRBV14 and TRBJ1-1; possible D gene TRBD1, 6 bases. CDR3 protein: CASSLRGPTEAFF. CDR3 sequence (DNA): TGTGCCAGCAGCCTGCGGGGGCCCACTGAAGCTTTCTTT.